The 23 T cell receptor beta chains reported below all come from one sample, sequenced in a study of blood T cell repertoires in COVID-19. TCRdb's copy holds only in-frame clones and misses some; the assay was immunoSEQ multiplex PCR. The sample lists some 88,000 clones, over 65% seen once, with approximately 15% in the top ten. Sequenced: peripheral blood. Receptors were obtained from a woman aged 70-85 years with acute or convalescent COVID-19.

The rearrangement joins TRBV2 to TRBJ1-1; 10 bases are a match to TRBD1. The J segment lost 4 bases and the V segment lost 7 bases, leaving 6 bases of the junction unmatched. CDR1 is SNHLY, CDR2 FYNNEI, per germline. The CDR3 consists of 14 residues. DNA for the CDR3: TGTGCCAGCACCGCGACAGGGGGCCTCACTGAAGCTTTCTTT. This encodes CASTATGGLTEAFF.

The chain uses TRBV30 and TRBJ1-2, with TRBD1 as a possible D gene (5 bases). Trimming cost V 0 bases and J 7 bases, with 9 bases left between them. Germline V gene lookup returns CDR1 GTSNPN and CDR2 SVGIG (reference sequence). This CDR3 has 12 residues. The CDR3 protein is CAWSVWRGGYTF. The CDR3 nucleotides are TGTGCCTGGAGTGTATGGAGGGGTGGCTACACCTTC.

V usage is TRBV2 and J usage is TRBJ2-3; 12 bases match TRBD2. J gave up 8 bases and V 11 bases, and 11 bases lay outside the gene matches. Germline assignment: CDR1 SNHLY and CDR2 FYNNEI. This CDR3 contains 14 residues. Here the CDR3 DNA reads TGTGCCCGAAGACTAGCGGGGGAGGCGGGTACGCAGTATTTT. This codes for CARRLAGEAGTQYF.

A note on this clone: One junction end does not reproduce the germline sequence, and a read error may be involved. The chain combines TRBV5-6 with TRBJ1-1; D is possibly TRBD1 (6 bases). The CDR3 totals 13 residues. The germline V gene encodes CDR1 SGHDT and CDR2 YYEEEE. This chain's CDR3 is CASSLGRQVEAFF. The CDR3 region has the DNA TGTGCCAGCAGCTTGGGGCGACAGGTTGAAGCTTTTTTT.

V and J are TRBV7-9 and TRBJ2-5, with 11 bases aligning to TRBD1. Trimming at V came to 5 bases and at J to 0 bases, leaving 2 bases not matched to a gene. From germline, CDR1 is SEHNR and CDR2 FQNEAQ (reference sequence). The CDR3 has 15 amino acids. CDR3 region: CASSPGQGDQETQYF. In nucleotides, the CDR3 is TGTGCCAGCAGCCCGGGACAGGGGGACCAAGAGACCCAGTACTTC.

The rearrangement links TRBV28 to TRBJ1-1; D gene unclear. This CDR3 spans 14 amino acids. Germline values: CDR1 MDHEN, CDR2 SYDVKM. V was trimmed by 7 bases and J by 1 base, leaving 13 bases between them. The CDR3 DNA follows: TGTGCCAGCACCCTCATAGAGAAGAACACTGAAGCTTTCTTT. Residues: CASTLIEKNTEAFF.

The chain uses TRBV24-1 and TRBJ2-3, with 8 positions matching TRBD1. Germline V CDR1 and CDR2: KGHDR, SFDVKD. The V and J ends lost 10 bases and 3 bases, in that order; junction bases with no gene match: 5. The CDR3 is 13 amino acids. CDR3 sequence: CATGQASTDTQYF. CDR3 nucleotides: TGTGCCACGGGACAGGCATCTACAGATACGCAGTATTTT.

The rearrangement uses TRBV7-2 and TRBJ2-6, with TRBD1 identical over 7 bases. J gave up 4 bases and V 4 bases, and 4 bases lay outside the gene matches. This CDR3 is 15 amino acids long. The V gene's germline CDR1 is SGHTA and CDR2 FQGNSA. In nucleotides, the CDR3 is TGTGCCAGCAGCTCGACAGGGCCCGGGGCCAACGTCCTGACTTTC. It translates to CASSSTGPGANVLTF.

V and J are TRBV29-1 and TRBJ1-2; 7 bases fit TRBD1. Trimming took 4 bases from V and 3 from J; bases not matched to a gene: 5. The CDR3 extends over 13 amino acids. Per the germline V gene, CDR1 is SQVTM and CDR2 is ANQGSEA. CDR3 DNA sequence: TGCAGCGTTGTTGGGGGGACAGACTATGGCTACACCTTC. Residues: CSVVGGTDYGYTF.

This rearrangement joins TRBV27 to TRBJ2-1; D is perhaps TRBD2 (5 bases). Germline V gives CDR1 MNHEY, CDR2 SMNVEV (reference sequence). The CDR3 extends over 14 amino acids. V was pared by 11 bases and J by 2 bases, with 16 bases between. The CDR3 loop reads CASSPGLTYNEQFF. The CDR3 DNA sequence: TGTGCCTCTTCCCCCGGACTTACCTACAATGAGCAGTTCTTC.

The chain carries TRBV29-1 and TRBJ1-2; D remains ambiguous. The CDR3 runs to 15 residues. CDR1 SQVTM and CDR2 ANQGSEA come from the germline V gene. Trimming stripped 2 bases from V and 7 bases from J, with 20 bases between. The CDR3 region is CSVEPRELYLAGYTF. The CDR3 DNA reads TGCAGCGTTGAACCCCGGGAGCTCTATCTTGCTGGCTACACCTTC. Full variable domain (remainder filled in from reference TRBV29-1 and TRBJ1-2): SAVISQKPSRDICQRGTSLTIQCQVDSQVTMMFWYRQQPGQSLTLIATANQGSEATYESGFVIDKFPISRPNLTFSTLTVSNMSPEDSSIYLCSVEPRELYLAGYTFGSGTRLTVV.

The CDR3, as DNA: TGTGCCAGCAGCCGCGGACAGGGAGGTTCACCCCTCCACTTT. The encoded protein is CASSRGQGGSPLHF. This chain links TRBV28 with TRBJ1-6; TRBD1 matches at 8 bases. The J segment lost 9 bases and the V segment lost 6 bases, leaving 7 bases of the junction unmatched. CDR3 size: 14 residues. Germline loops: CDR1 MDHEN, CDR2 SYDVKM. The entire variable domain, with the rest obtained from reference TRBV28 and TRBJ1-6, is as follows: DVKVTQSSRYLVKRTGEKVFLECVQDMDHENMFWYRQDPGLGLRLIYFSYDVKMKEKGDIPEGYSVSREKKERFSLILESASTNQTSMYLCASSRGQGGSPLHFGNGTRLTVT.

This chain uses TRBV19 with TRBJ1-2, with 9 nucleotides matching TRBD1. The CDR3 length is 17 residues. CDR1 is LNHDA, CDR2 SQIVND, per germline (reference sequence). Losses at the gene ends were 9 bases for V and 4 bases for J; bases not matched to a gene: 18. CDR3 loop: CASRPGQGLLGGYGYTF. In DNA form, the CDR3 reads TGTGCCAGCAGACCGGGACAGGGTTTATTAGGTGGCTATGGCTACACCTTC.

This clone has a single count. The chain carries TRBV5-1 and TRBJ2-2, with 16 bases that match TRBD2. V was clipped by 4 bases and J by 3 bases; unmatched bases: 3. The CDR3 has 17 amino acids. Germline V gives CDR1 SGHRS, CDR2 YFSETQ. The CDR3 protein is CASSMGLAGGYTGELFF. CDR3 sequence (DNA): TGCGCCAGCAGCATGGGACTAGCGGGAGGGTACACCGGGGAGCTGTTTTTT.

V usage is TRBV28 and J usage is TRBJ2-7, with 9 bases aligning to TRBD2. The CDR3 has 16 residues. Germline CDR1 reads MDHEN; CDR2 reads SYDVKM. After removal of 6 bases from V and 6 bases from J, the junction contained 15 bases not matched to a gene. The CDR3 reads CASSPSLAGGSSEQYV. The CDR3 region has the DNA TGTGCCAGCAGCCCCTCCCTCGCGGGAGGGAGTTCCGAGCAGTACGTC.

The chain couples TRBV29-1 to TRBJ2-5; TRBD1 might be the D (7 bases). The V end lost 0 bases, the J end lost 5 bases, and 16 bases lay between the germline ends. The CDR3 contains 15 residues. CDR1 is SQVTM, CDR2 ANQGSEA, per germline. CDR3: CSVEDPDREEETQYF. The CDR3 DNA sequence: TGCAGCGTTGAAGACCCCGACAGGGAGGAGGAGACCCAGTACTTC. The full variable domain, rest sourced from reference TRBV29-1 and TRBJ2-5, is SAVISQKPSRDICQRGTSLTIQCQVDSQVTMMFWYRQQPGQSLTLIATANQGSEATYESGFVIDKFPISRPNLTFSTLTVSNMSPEDSSIYLCSVEDPDREEETQYFGPGTRLLVL.

In its sample, this clone was seen once. The chain has TRBV19 and TRBJ2-3, with TRBD2 matching 12 bases. The CDR3 sequence is 19 residues long. J was trimmed by 1 base and V by 5 bases; bases with no gene match: 13. The V gene's germline CDR1 is LNHDA and CDR2 SQIVND (reference sequence). CDR3 nucleotide sequence: TGTGCCAGTAGTCCAACCGGGACTAGCGGGCTAACCCGCACAGATACGCAGTATTTT. This sequence encodes CASSPTGTSGLTRTDTQYF. The variable domain in full, completed from reference TRBV19 and TRBJ2-3, reads DGGITQSPKYLFRKEGQNVTLSCEQNLNHDAMYWYRQDPGQGLRLIYYSQIVNDFQKGDIAEGYSVSREKKESFPLTVTSAQKNPTAFYLCASSPTGTSGLTRTDTQYFGPGTRLTVL.

This chain uses TRBV2 with TRBJ1-3; unclear D gene. The ends were cut back, 2 bases at V and 10 bases at J, with 12 bases in the middle. The CDR3 contains 13 residues. Germline CDR1 SNHLY, CDR2 FYNNEI. The CDR3 protein is CASSERPEETIYF. For the CDR3, the DNA is TGTGCCAGCAGTGAACGGCCGGAGGAAACCATATATTTT. The full variable domain, rest sourced from reference TRBV2 and TRBJ1-3, is EPEVTQTPSHQVTQMGQEVILRCVPISNHLYFYWYRQILGQKVEFLVSFYNNEISEKSEIFDDQFSVERPDGSNFTLKIRSTKLEDSAMYFCASSERPEETIYFGEGSWLTVV.

In its sample, this clone was seen once. The chain uses TRBV19 and TRBJ1-5; no firm D call. This CDR3 contains 17 residues. CDR1 and CDR2 from the germline V gene are LNHDA and SQIVND (reference sequence). V was clipped by 5 bases and J by 2 bases, with 19 bases between them. The CDR3: CASSPTKAYYGNQPQHF. The CDR3 bases are TGTGCCAGTAGTCCGACTAAGGCTTATTATGGCAATCAGCCCCAGCATTTT.

The chain employs TRBV24-1 and TRBJ2-5, with D possibly matching TRBD1 (6 bases). The CDR3 is made up of 13 amino acids. Germline V CDR1 and CDR2: KGHDR, SFDVKD. The ends were cut back, 9 bases at V and 4 bases at J, with 14 bases in the middle. CDR3 nucleotide sequence: TGTGCCACCGGGGGCCGTAGGGGAGAGACCCAGTACTTC. Protein product: CATGGRRGETQYF.

The genes are TRBV9 and TRBJ1-2; D is ambiguous. From germline, CDR1 is SGDLS and CDR2 YYNGEE. This CDR3 contains 16 residues. The V and J ends lost 4 bases and 1 base respectively, with 17 bases between them. The CDR3: CASSPVSLPVNYGYTF. CDR3 nucleotides: TGTGCCAGCAGCCCCGTTTCTCTACCCGTTAACTATGGCTACACCTTC.

The sample holds one count of this clone. This sequence joins TRBV2 and TRBJ1-1, with 9 bases identical to TRBD1. The trim removed 7 bases at V and 7 bases at J, leaving 4 bases unmatched. CDR1 is SNHLY and CDR2 is FYNNEI in the germline V gene. The length of the CDR3 is 12 residues. The CDR3 sequence: CASIGQGFEAFF. In DNA form, the CDR3 reads TGTGCCAGCATCGGACAGGGGTTTGAAGCTTTCTTT.

The chain links TRBV25-1 to TRBJ1-5; possibly TRBD1 for D (5 bases). The CDR3 sequence is 15 residues long. CDR1 MGHDK and CDR2 SYGVNS come from the germline V gene. The ends were cut back, 3 bases at V and 4 bases at J, with 13 bases in the middle. The CDR3 loop reads CASSEDTYQNQPQHF. The CDR3 coding sequence is TGTGCCAGCAGTGAGGACACCTACCAAAATCAGCCCCAGCATTTT.